Listed below are T cell receptor beta chains from one sample, sequenced in a study of cytomegalovirus exposure and HLA in healthy donors. Produced via immunoSEQ multiplex PCR; TCRdb's table is partial and in-frame only. The profile shows about 98,000 clones, more than 75% of them singletons. The source material was PBMCs. Receptors originate from a man aged 18 to 29 in good health and CMV-seropositive. Both conserved end residues are part of each CDR3. The order of the fields is CDR3 length, J gene, D gene, clone size, V gene, CDR3 protein, CDR3 DNA. The D gene is left open where the match is weak. Expanded clones get a size class; other rows say once, few or many, or leave the size out.

16 | TRBJ2-5 | TRBD2 | - | TRBV7-3 | CASSLGGGGALETQYF | TGTGCCAGCAGCTTAGGGGGCGGGGGGGCCTTGGAGACCCAGTACTTC
16 | TRBJ1-3 | - | - | TRBV4-2 | CASSQDGDSRGNTIYF | TGTGCCAGCAGCCAAGATGGAGACAGCCGAGGAAACACCATATATTTT
16 | TRBJ2-3 | TRBD1 | - | TRBV28 | CASQGPGQGAGDTQYF | TGTGCCAGCCAGGGACCGGGACAGGGGGCAGGAGATACGCAGTATTTT
16 | TRBJ2-7 | TRBD1 | - | TRBV18 | CASSPPKAGGLYEQYF | TGTGCCAGCTCACCACCTAAGGCAGGGGGCTTGTACGAGCAGTACTTC
16 | TRBJ2-3 | - | - | TRBV7-2 | CASSLVAGSHQDTQYF | TGTGCCAGCAGCTTAGTTGCGGGAAGTCACCAGGATACGCAGTATTTT
13 | TRBJ1-2 | - | - | TRBV28 | CASSSPTGWGYTF | TGTGCCAGCAGTTCACCGACAGGATGGGGCTACACCTTC
17 | TRBJ1-4 | TRBD1 | - | TRBV5-6 | CASSSSGQGLRDEKLFF | TGTGCCAGCAGCTCCTCGGGACAGGGTCTCAGGGATGAAAAACTGTTTTTT
13 | TRBJ2-3 | - | - | TRBV10-1 | CASSDRFTDTQYF | TGCGCCAGCAGTGACAGATTCACAGATACGCAGTATTTT
14 | TRBJ1-1 | - | - | TRBV5-3 | CARSLTQANTEAFF | TGTGCCAGAAGCTTAACTCAGGCTAACACTGAAGCTTTCTTT
13 | TRBJ2-7 | TRBD1 | once | TRBV10-3 | CAIAGTGNYEQYF | TGTGCCATCGCCGGGACAGGGAACTACGAGCAGTACTTC
13 | TRBJ2-1 | - | - | TRBV6-1 | CASSDNSYNEQFF | TGTGCCAGCAGTGACAACAGTTACAATGAGCAGTTCTTC
15 | TRBJ2-5 | TRBD2 | - | TRBV7-2 | CASSKGLAGEETQYF | TGTGCCAGCAGCAAGGGACTAGCGGGGGAAGAGACCCAGTACTTC
15 | TRBJ2-3 | TRBD2 | - | TRBV18 | CASSRAGGSTDTQYF | TGTGCCAGCTCTCGAGCGGGGGGTAGCACAGATACGCAGTATTTT
15 | TRBJ2-1 | - | - | TRBV7-6 | CASSLGSGSYNEQFF | TGTGCCAGCAGCTTAGGGAGCGGCTCCTACAATGAGCAGTTCTTC
13 | TRBJ2-3 | - | once | TRBV9 | CASSVSELGGQYF | TGTGCCAGCAGCGTTTCAGAGCTGGGGGGGCAGTATTTT
14 | TRBJ2-7 | TRBD2 | - | TRBV6-5 | CASSSREAGYEQYF | TGTGCCAGCAGCTCCCGGGAGGCGGGGTACGAGCAGTACTTC
15 | TRBJ2-3 | TRBD1 | - | TRBV5-4 | CASSFWGQHTDTQYF | TGTGCCAGCAGCTTTTGGGGACAGCACACAGATACGCAGTATTTT
15 | TRBJ2-7 | TRBD1 | - | TRBV23-1 | CASSQPDRGPYEQYF | TGCGCCAGCAGTCAACCGGACAGGGGTCCCTACGAGCAGTACTTC
12 | TRBJ2-1 | - | once | TRBV29-1 | CSVGEPYNEQFF | TGCAGCGTCGGGGAACCCTACAATGAGCAGTTCTTC
13 | TRBJ2-7 | - | - | TRBV4-3 | CASSQDTSYEQYF | TGCGCCAGCAGCCAAGACACTAGCTACGAGCAGTACTTC
14 | TRBJ2-1 | TRBD1 | - | TRBV28 | CASKVQGLANEQFF | TGTGCCAGCAAGGTACAGGGGCTTGCGAATGAGCAGTTCTTC
14 | TRBJ1-4 | - | once | TRBV28 | CASSFRDTYEKLFF | TGTGCCAGCAGTTTCCGGGACACGTATGAAAAACTGTTTTTT
14 | TRBJ2-7 | - | - | TRBV2 | CASSEALGPYEQYF | TGTGCCAGCAGTGAAGCGCTTGGCCCCTACGAGCAGTACTTC
15 | TRBJ2-1 | - | once | TRBV11-2 | CASSSTLSSYNEQFF | TGTGCCAGCAGCTCCACCCTCAGCTCCTACAATGAGCAGTTCTTC
14 | TRBJ1-4 | TRBD1 | - | TRBV27 | CASSKQGANEKLFF | TGTGCCAGCAGCAAGCAGGGGGCTAATGAAAAACTGTTTTTT
16 | TRBJ2-3 | TRBD2 | medium-sized | TRBV6-4 | CASSESSGSSTDTQYF | TGTGCCAGCAGTGAAAGTAGCGGGTCTAGCACAGATACGCAGTATTTT
15 | TRBJ2-5 | TRBD2 | - | TRBV29-1 | CSVDDTSGPQETQYF | TGCAGCGTCGACGATACTAGCGGGCCCCAAGAGACCCAGTACTTC
13 | TRBJ2-2 | - | - | TRBV7-3 | CASSFMNTGELFF | TGTGCCAGCAGCTTTATGAACACCGGGGAGCTGTTTTTT
14 | TRBJ1-2 | TRBD1 | - | TRBV27 | CASRAQGRGDGYTF | TGTGCCAGCAGGGCCCAGGGCAGGGGGGATGGCTACACCTTC
13 | TRBJ1-5 | - | - | TRBV25-1 | CASSDRVGQPQHF | TGTGCCAGCAGTGACAGGGTCGGACAGCCCCAGCATTTT
13 | TRBJ1-2 | - | - | TRBV9 | CASKDSTPYGYTF | TGTGCCAGCAAAGACAGCACCCCCTATGGCTACACCTTC
14 | TRBJ2-5 | - | once | TRBV29-1 | CSADPRDYQETQYF | TGCAGCGCCGACCCCCGGGACTACCAAGAGACCCAGTACTTC
13 | TRBJ2-5 | TRBD1 | once | TRBV19 | CASRETGYETQYF | TGTGCCAGTAGAGAGACAGGGTACGAGACCCAGTACTTC
14 | TRBJ2-7 | - | - | TRBV19 | CASSADSRNYEQYF | TGTGCCAGTAGTGCGGACAGTAGGAACTACGAGCAGTACTTC
14 | TRBJ1-5 | - | - | TRBV27 | CASSLGGSNQPQHF | TGTGCCAGCAGTTTAGGGGGGAGCAATCAGCCCCAGCATTTT
18 | TRBJ1-5 | TRBD1 | - | TRBV6-1 | CASREAGQTPLSNQPQHF | TGTGCCAGCAGGGAAGCGGGACAGACTCCTCTGAGCAATCAGCCCCAGCATTTT
14 | TRBJ2-5 | - | - | TRBV5-8 | CASSLENSVKTQYF | TGTGCCAGCAGCTTGGAAAATTCCGTTAAGACCCAGTACTTC
13 | TRBJ1-5 | - | - | TRBV28 | CASSLFPDQPQHF | TGTGCCAGCAGTTTATTTCCCGATCAGCCCCAGCATTTT
15 | TRBJ2-1 | TRBD1 | - | TRBV7-3 | CASSRTGGDYGEQFF | TGTGCCAGCAGCAGGACAGGGGGCGATTATGGTGAGCAGTTCTTC
16 | TRBJ2-7 | - | - | TRBV14 | CASSPELAGQPYEQYF | TGTGCCAGCAGCCCCGAACTCGCGGGGCAACCCTACGAGCAGTACTTC
15 | TRBJ2-7 | - | - | TRBV6-5 | CASSYSGITTYEQYF | TGTGCCAGCAGTTACTCCGGGATTACAACCTACGAGCAGTACTTC
15 | TRBJ1-5 | - | - | TRBV6-5 | CASSYFPGDNQPQHF | TGTGCCAGCAGTTACTTCCCGGGGGACAATCAGCCCCAGCATTTT
14 | TRBJ2-1 | TRBD2 | - | TRBV18 | CASSPSGAYNEQFF | TGTGCCAGCTCCCCTAGCGGGGCCTACAATGAGCAGTTCTTC
13 | TRBJ2-3 | - | - | TRBV7-3 | CASSLPSTDTQYF | TGTGCCAGCAGCTTACCTAGCACAGATACGCAGTATTTT
15 | TRBJ2-7 | TRBD2 | - | TRBV7-9 | CASSPGLASSYEQYF | TGTGCCAGCAGCCCGGGACTAGCCAGCTCCTACGAGCAGTACTTC